The T cell receptor beta chain described here comes from a study of OX40 agonist ivuxolimab in advanced cancers. Study-level information: Dose-escalation patients' cancers were hepatocellular carcinoma, melanoma, renal cell or head and neck cancer.

Broader study findings: There was clonal expansion of CD4+ and CD8+ blood T cells by week 6 at 0.1 to 3.0 mg/kg.

The CDR3 covers 19 residues. Per germline, CDR1 SGHVS and CDR2 FNYEAQ. Trimming shortened V by 5 bases and J by 0 bases, and 23 bases separated the two germline ends. Using immunoSEQ multiplex PCR, the repertoire was profiled, and TCRdb retains in-frame clones only, with some absent. This sample has 20,000 to 25,000 clones, with roughly 91% found just once. Comments on this clone: Its antigen is unidentified.

The receptor was isolated from an adult with an advanced solid tumor such as melanoma, head and neck, liver or kidney cancer. The gene calls are TRBV7-6 and TRBJ2-1, with a tentative D call TRBD2 (6 bases). Sequenced here: CD4+ or CD8+ T cells sorted from blood, sampled in a trial of the OX40 agonist ivuxolimab. This CDR3 is CASSPSGVSASSSYNEQFF. For the CDR3, the DNA is TGTGCCAGCAGCCCCTCGGGGGTCTCAGCTTCGAGCTCCTACAATGAGCAGTTCTTC.